The 13 T cell receptor beta chains in this list originate from one sample, sequenced in a study of T cells after yellow fever vaccination. TCRdb called the 5' RACE reads again in MiXCR, with one record for every CDR3 protein. The data contain hundreds of thousands of distinct CDR3 sequences, roughly 14% of them singletons. Source: PBMCs, taken on the day of the yellow fever booster vaccination. The receptors were gathered from a man younger than 40 who received the YFV17D yellow fever vaccine.

There are a few counts of this clonotype. The V gene is TRBV3-1, the J gene TRBJ2-1; D is perhaps TRBD2 (6 bases). The CDR3 covers 12 residues. From germline, CDR1 is LGHDT and CDR2 YNNKEL (reference sequence). The V end was cut by 4 bases, the J end by 12 bases, with 13 bases between. For the CDR3, the DNA is TGTGCCAGCAGCCTACGGGACTCGGGGCAGTTCTTC. Residues: CASSLRDSGQFF.

Only a few counts were recorded for this clonotype. The chain combines TRBV5-1 with TRBJ1-1; D is undetermined. Germline V CDR1 and CDR2: SGHRS, YFSETQ. Deletions cut 2 bases from V and 0 bases from J, with 8 bases between. This CDR3 has 14 amino acids. The CDR3 sequence: CASSFGTMNTEAFF. The CDR3 bases are TGCGCCAGCAGCTTCGGCACGATGAACACTGAAGCTTTCTTT.

J is TRBJ2-2 and V is TRBV11-2; TRBD2 aligns across 11 bases. J gave up 5 bases and V 0 bases, and 8 bases lay outside the gene matches. Germline CDR1 reads SGHAT; CDR2 reads FQNNGV. The CDR3 is 18 amino acids. Here the CDR3 DNA reads TGTGCCAGCAGCTTAGATGGGCTAGCGGGAGGAAGGACCGGGGAGCTGTTTTTT. The encoded protein is CASSLDGLAGGRTGELFF.

V gene TRBV20-1 combines with J gene TRBJ2-2; no clear D. CDR3 length equals 11 residues. Trimming removed 3 bases at V and 8 bases at J, with 7 bases between. CDR1 and CDR2 from the germline V gene are DFQATT and SNEGSKA (reference sequence). The CDR3 loop is CSARTAGELFF. CDR3 sequence (DNA): TGCAGTGCTAGGACGGCGGGGGAGCTGTTTTTT.

This clonotype has just a few counts. The chain recombines TRBV2 with TRBJ2-1; TRBD2 matches 9 bases. CDR3 length: 15 amino acids. The V gene's germline CDR1 is SNHLY and CDR2 FYNNEI. After removal of 7 bases from V and 6 bases from J, the junction contained 10 bases not matched to a gene. In DNA, the CDR3 is TGTGCCAGCAAGGAGACTAGCGGAATGTCCAATGAGCAGTTCTTC. This codes for CASKETSGMSNEQFF.

This chain connects TRBV7-2 to TRBJ2-2; TRBD1 might be the D (5 bases). V lost 1 base to trimming and J lost 6 bases, with 12 bases between them. CDR1 is SGHTA, CDR2 FQGNSA, per germline. The CDR3 covers 15 residues. DNA of the CDR3: TGTGCCAGCAGCTTAGTTGTGGGGCCGGCCGGGGAGCTGTTTTTT. Amino acids: CASSLVVGPAGELFF.

This clonotype was found a few times. This chain uses TRBV4-3 with TRBJ2-7; D tentatively reads TRBD1 or TRBD2 (6 bases each). Germline values: CDR1 LGHNA, CDR2 YSLEER. The ends were cut back, 6 bases at V and 6 bases at J, with 15 bases in the middle. The CDR3 sequence is 13 residues long. This chain's CDR3 is CASSRGENGEQYF. In DNA form, the CDR3 reads TGCGCCAGCAGTAGGGGGGAGAATGGCGAGCAGTACTTC.

In its sample, this clonotype was seen a few times. The rearrangement uses TRBV6-5 and TRBJ2-4; D perhaps matches TRBD2 (6 bases). Per germline, CDR1 MNHEY and CDR2 SVGAGI. The V end lost 4 bases, the J end lost 8 bases, and 15 bases lay between the germline ends. This CDR3 has 14 amino acids. The CDR3: CASSFAGPRDIQYF. Written as DNA, the CDR3 is TGTGCCAGCAGTTTTGCGGGGCCCAGAGACATTCAGTACTTC.

A few counts support this clonotype. The rearrangement uses TRBV11-2 and TRBJ2-6; 8 bases are a match to TRBD2. Germline values: CDR1 SGHAT, CDR2 FQNNGV. J lost 3 bases, V lost 6 bases, and 13 bases had no gene match. The CDR3 loop spans 18 amino acids. The CDR3 reads CASSPAHPGRGGANVLTF. The DNA for the CDR3 is TGTGCCAGCAGTCCGGCTCACCCCGGGAGGGGTGGGGCCAACGTCCTGACTTTC.

The chain has TRBV20-1 and TRBJ2-1, with 10 bases lining up with TRBD2. V lost 5 bases to trimming and J lost 5 bases; unmatched junction nucleotides: 9. CDR1 and CDR2 from the germline V gene are DFQATT and SNEGSKA (reference sequence). The CDR3 extends over 15 amino acids. The chain's CDR3 is CSALSTSGFDNEQFF. In DNA, the CDR3 is TGCAGTGCTCTCTCGACTAGCGGGTTCGACAATGAGCAGTTCTTC.

This clonotype was counted a few times. This rearrangement joins TRBV12-3 or TRBV12-4 to TRBJ2-1; tentatively, D is TRBD2 (6 bases). The CDR3 length is 16 residues. Deletions cut 4 bases from V and 0 bases from J, with 13 bases between. CDR3 in DNA: TGTGCCAGCAGTTCCGCCGGGAGCTCCTCCTACAATGAGCAGTTCTTC. This gives the protein CASSSAGSSSYNEQFF.

This clonotype was counted only a few times. V is TRBV5-6 and J is TRBJ2-7, with 10 nucleotides matching TRBD1. The CDR3 has 14 amino acids. Germline values: CDR1 SGHDT, CDR2 YYEEEE. The junction had 7 bases not matched to a gene; V was cut back by 5 bases and J by 5 bases. Here the CDR3 reads CASSYLDRGDEQYF. DNA for the CDR3: TGTGCCAGCAGTTATTTGGACAGGGGGGACGAGCAGTACTTC.

J is TRBJ2-3 and V is TRBV29-1; the match to TRBD2 covers 9 bases. Germline V gives CDR1 SQVTM, CDR2 ANQGSEA. V lost 4 bases and J lost 3; bases outside the gene matches: 2. The CDR3 loop spans 13 amino acids. The CDR3 reads CSVAAGGTDTQYF. The CDR3 coding sequence is TGCAGCGTTGCAGCGGGGGGAACAGATACGCAGTATTTT.